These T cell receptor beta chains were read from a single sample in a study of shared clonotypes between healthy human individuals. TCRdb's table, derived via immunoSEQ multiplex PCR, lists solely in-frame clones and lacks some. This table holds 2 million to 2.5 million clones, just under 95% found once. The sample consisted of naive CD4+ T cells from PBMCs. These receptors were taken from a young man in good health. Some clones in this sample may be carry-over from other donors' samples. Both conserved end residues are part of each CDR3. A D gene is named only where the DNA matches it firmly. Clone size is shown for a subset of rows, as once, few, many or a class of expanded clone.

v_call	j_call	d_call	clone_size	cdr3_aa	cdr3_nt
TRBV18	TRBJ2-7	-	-	CASSPGAGTYEQYF	TGTGCCAGCTCACCAGGGGCAGGGACCTACGAGCAGTACTTC
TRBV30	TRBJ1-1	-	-	CAWSGVGSRMNTEAFF	TGTGCCTGGAGTGGGGTGGGGAGTAGGATGAACACTGAAGCTTTCTTT
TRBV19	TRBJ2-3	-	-	CASSTYRGTDTQYF	TGTGCCAGTAGTACCTACCGGGGGACAGATACGCAGTATTTT
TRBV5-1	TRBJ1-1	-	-	CASSLGGGTEAFF	TGCGCCAGCAGCTTGGGAGGGGGGACTGAAGCTTTCTTT
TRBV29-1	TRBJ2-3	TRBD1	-	CSVERGLADTQYF	TGCAGCGTTGAGAGGGGGCTAGCAGATACGCAGTATTTT
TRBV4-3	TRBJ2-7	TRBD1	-	CASSQDILGTAEQYF	TGCGCCAGCAGCCAAGATATTTTGGGGACAGCCGAGCAGTACTTC
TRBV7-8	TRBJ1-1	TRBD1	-	CASSLSQGATEAFF	TGTGCCAGCAGCTTGAGTCAGGGGGCAACTGAAGCTTTCTTT
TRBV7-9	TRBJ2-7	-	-	CASSLSTSRTYEQYF	TGTGCCAGCAGCTTATCCACTAGCAGGACCTACGAGCAGTACTTC
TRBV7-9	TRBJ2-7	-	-	CASSPSRYEQYF	TGTGCCAGCAGCCCCTCCCGATACGAGCAGTACTTC
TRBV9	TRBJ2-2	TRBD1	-	CASSVLTGSTGELFF	TGTGCCAGCAGCGTCTTGACAGGGAGCACCGGGGAGCTGTTTTTT
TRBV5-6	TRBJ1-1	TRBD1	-	CASSLQGARTEAFF	TGTGCCAGCAGCTTACAGGGGGCGCGGACTGAAGCTTTCTTT
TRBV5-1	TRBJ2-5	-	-	CASSPRGVGYETQYF	TGCGCCAGCAGCCCCAGGGGGGTTGGCTACGAGACCCAGTACTTC
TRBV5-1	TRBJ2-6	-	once	CASSLYNSGANVLTF	TGCGCCAGCAGCTTATACAACTCTGGGGCCAACGTCCTGACTTTC
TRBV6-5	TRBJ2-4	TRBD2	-	CASQNLGGSKNIQYF	TGTGCCAGCCAAAACCTCGGGGGGTCCAAAAACATTCAGTACTTC
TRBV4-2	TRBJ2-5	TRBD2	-	CASSPPPGGETQYF	TGTGCCAGCAGCCCCCCTCCGGGGGGGGAGACCCAGTACTTC
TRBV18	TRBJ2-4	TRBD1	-	CASSLTGKPPSDRTLAKNIQYF	TGTGCCAGCTCCCTGACGGGGAAGCCCCCGTCGGACAGGACCCTAGCCAAAAACATTCAGTACTTC
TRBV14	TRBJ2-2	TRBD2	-	CASSPLAGVDTGELFF	TGTGCCAGCAGCCCCCTAGCGGGAGTCGACACCGGGGAGCTGTTTTTT
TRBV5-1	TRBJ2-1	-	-	CASSLGGSLNEQFF	TGCGCCAGCAGCTTGGGTGGGTCACTCAATGAGCAGTTCTTC
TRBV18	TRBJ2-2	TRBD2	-	CASSRELAGGPNTGELFF	TGTGCCAGCTCACGAGAACTAGCGGGAGGGCCGAACACCGGGGAGCTGTTTTTT
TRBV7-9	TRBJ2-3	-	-	CASSFGAGSTDTQYF	TGTGCCAGCAGCTTCGGGGCAGGGAGCACAGATACGCAGTATTTT
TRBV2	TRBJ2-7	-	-	CASSEAGSPRYEQYF	TGTGCCAGCAGTGAAGCCGGGAGCCCTCGCTACGAGCAGTACTTC
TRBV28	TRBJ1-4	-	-	CASSLRSGYEKLFF	TGTGCCAGCAGTTTAAGGTCAGGTTATGAAAAACTGTTTTTT
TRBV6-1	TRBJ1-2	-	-	CASSELRGRAGYTF	TGTGCCAGCAGTGAACTCAGGGGTCGGGCTGGCTACACCTTC
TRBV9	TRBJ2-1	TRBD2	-	CASSVGNSGSKNEQFF	TGTGCCAGCAGCGTAGGTAATAGCGGGAGCAAGAATGAGCAGTTCTTC
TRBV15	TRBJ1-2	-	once	CATSRGGPGVGYTF	TGTGCCACCAGCAGAGGCGGACCTGGGGTGGGCTACACCTTC
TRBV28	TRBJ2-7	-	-	CASRKGTARDEQYF	TGTGCCAGCAGAAAAGGGACCGCGCGGGACGAGCAGTACTTC
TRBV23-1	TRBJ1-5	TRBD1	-	CASGLGVDRGRPQHF	TGCGCCAGCGGCCTCGGGGTAGACAGGGGAAGGCCCCAGCATTTT
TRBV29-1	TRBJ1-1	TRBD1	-	CSAHRGNTEAFF	TGCAGCGCTCACAGGGGAAACACTGAAGCTTTCTTT
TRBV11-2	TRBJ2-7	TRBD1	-	CASSFGQAGQYF	TGTGCCAGCAGCTTTGGACAGGCCGGGCAGTACTTC
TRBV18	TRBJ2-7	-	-	CASSMDRLIYEQYF	TGTGCCAGCTCAATGGACAGACTAATCTACGAGCAGTACTTC
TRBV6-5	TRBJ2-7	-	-	CASSYYGGGRYEQYF	TGTGCCAGCAGTTATTACGGAGGGGGCCGTTACGAGCAGTACTTC
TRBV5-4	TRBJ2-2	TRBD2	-	CASSLNPPAGATGELFF	TGTGCCAGCAGCTTGAACCCCCCAGCGGGAGCGACCGGGGAGCTGTTTTTT
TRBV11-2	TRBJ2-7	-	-	CASSLDRRGRQWLHEQYF	TGTGCCAGCAGCTTAGATAGGCGGGGGCGCCAATGGCTCCACGAGCAGTACTTC
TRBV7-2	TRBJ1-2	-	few	CASSLDRRNYGYTF	TGTGCCAGCAGCTTAGACCGTAGGAACTATGGCTACACCTTC
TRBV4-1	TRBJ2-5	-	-	CASSPGRAPETQYF	TGCGCCAGCAGCCCTGGGCGGGCGCCGGAGACCCAGTACTTC
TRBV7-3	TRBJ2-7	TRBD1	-	CASSSGTGTYEQYF	TGTGCCAGCAGCTCCGGGACAGGGACCTACGAGCAGTACTTC
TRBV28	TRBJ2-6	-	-	CASTLSATGANVLTF	TGTGCCAGCACCCTTTCAGCAACTGGGGCCAACGTCCTGACTTTC
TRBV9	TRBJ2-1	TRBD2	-	CASSVAGVAGAAYNEQFF	TGTGCCAGCAGCGTAGCGGGGGTAGCGGGAGCGGCCTACAATGAGCAGTTCTTC
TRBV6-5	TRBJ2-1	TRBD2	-	CASQRREASNEQFF	TGTGCCAGCCAGCGGCGGGAGGCATCCAATGAGCAGTTCTTC
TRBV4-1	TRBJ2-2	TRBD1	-	CASSHRDSNTGELFF	TGCGCCAGCAGCCACAGGGACAGCAACACCGGGGAGCTGTTTTTT
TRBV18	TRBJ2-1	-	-	CASSPSAGANEQFF	TGTGCCAGCTCACCTTCGGCCGGGGCCAATGAGCAGTTCTTC
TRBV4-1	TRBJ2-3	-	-	CASSQGRAGLDTQYF	TGCGCCAGCAGCCAAGGTCGGGCGGGTCTAGATACGCAGTATTTT
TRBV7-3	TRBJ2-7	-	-	CASSSRRDTEQYF	TGTGCCAGCAGCTCCCGCCGGGACACCGAGCAGTACTTC
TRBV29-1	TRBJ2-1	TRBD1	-	CSVNRLRGTGLFEQFF	TGCAGCGTTAATCGGCTTCGGGGGACAGGGTTGTTTGAGCAGTTCTTC
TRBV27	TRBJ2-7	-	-	CASSLFPRGPSSYEQYF	TGTGCCAGCAGTTTATTCCCCAGGGGCCCCAGCTCCTACGAGCAGTACTTC
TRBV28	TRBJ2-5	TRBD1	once	CASSPRGGGETQYF	TGTGCCAGCAGCCCGCGAGGGGGCGGGGAGACCCAGTACTTC
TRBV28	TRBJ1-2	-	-	CASSPGYNYGYTF	TGTGCCAGCAGTCCGGGGTATAACTATGGCTACACCTTC
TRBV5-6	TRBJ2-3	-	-	CASSFREADTQYF	TGTGCCAGCAGCTTTAGGGAGGCAGATACGCAGTATTTT
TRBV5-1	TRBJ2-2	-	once	CASSSLRGGNTGELFF	TGCGCCAGCAGCTCCCTTCGGGGCGGGAACACCGGGGAGCTGTTTTTT
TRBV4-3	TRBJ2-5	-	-	CASSQDIRETQYF	TGCGCCAGCAGCCAAGATATCCGAGAGACCCAGTACTTC
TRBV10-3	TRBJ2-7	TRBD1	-	CASGPTGTGAGQYF	TGTGCCAGCGGCCCAACCGGGACAGGGGCCGGGCAGTACTTC
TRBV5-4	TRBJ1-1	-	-	CASSLAGYRAEAFF	TGTGCCAGCAGCTTGGCGGGCTACAGGGCTGAAGCTTTCTTT
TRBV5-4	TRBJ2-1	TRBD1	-	CASSFTGGSEQFF	TGTGCCAGCAGTTTTACAGGGGGTAGTGAGCAGTTCTTC